The 7 T cell receptor beta chains in this list originate from one sample, sequenced in a study of control samples from healthy donors and cancer patients. Clones were sequenced by immunoSEQ multiplex PCR, and TCRdb holds only the in-frame ones, with some missing. The sample yields over 100,000 clones, 92% seen once. The sample taken for sequencing was blood. All receptors derive from a young man in good health.

The gene calls are TRBV4-2 and TRBJ1-4; the D gene is possibly TRBD1 (5 bases). V lost 0 bases and J 4 bases, leaving 12 bases between the germline ends. This CDR3 is built from 16 residues. Germline V gene lookup returns CDR1 LGHNA and CDR2 YNFKEQ. The CDR3 nucleotides read TGTGCCAGCAGCCAAGAAGTGGGGACCGGTAATGAAAAACTGTTTTTT. Translation: CASSQEVGTGNEKLFF.

J is TRBJ2-1 and V is TRBV10-2; perhaps TRBD2 as D (6 bases). CDR1 and CDR2 (germline): WSHSY, SAAADI. This CDR3 comprises 20 residues. Trimming stripped 3 bases from V and 0 bases from J, with 24 bases between. The DNA for the CDR3 is TGCGCCAGCAGTGAACTAGCACTGAAAATCCTAGAAAGCTCCTACAATGAGCAGTTCTTC. It translates to CASSELALKILESSYNEQFF.

The chain links TRBV4-2 to TRBJ2-5, with 7 bases aligning to TRBD2. Germline V gene data show CDR1 as LGHNA and CDR2 as YNFKEQ. The CDR3 length is 14 residues. V dropped 1 base and J dropped 5; count of bases not matched to a gene: 4. The DNA for the CDR3 is TGTGCCAGCAGCCAAGGGGGGGGGTTGGAGACCCAGTACTTC. Its protein product is CASSQGGGLETQYF.

CDR3 bases: TGTGCCTGGAGTAGGGGGTTGCGGCAGCCCCAGCATTTT. The encoded protein is CAWSRGLRQPQHF. The rearrangement joins TRBV30 to TRBJ1-5, with D possibly matching TRBD1 (6 bases). Trimming removed 2 bases at V and 7 bases at J, with 12 bases between. Germline loops: CDR1 GTSNPN, CDR2 SVGIG (reference sequence). The CDR3 totals 13 residues.

For the CDR3, the DNA is TGCGCCAGCAGCAGGGGACTAGCGGGGGGCAGCACAGATACGCAGTATTTT. It codes for CASSRGLAGGSTDTQYF. The V and J genes are TRBV5-1 and TRBJ2-3, with 15 positions matching TRBD2. V was pared by 4 bases and J by 0 bases, with 3 bases of the junction left unmatched. CDR3 length equals 17 residues. Germline CDR1 and CDR2: SGHRS and YFSETQ. Filled out from reference TRBV5-1 and TRBJ2-3, the complete variable domain reads KAGVTQTPRYLIKTRGQQVTLSCSPISGHRSVSWYQQTPGQGLQFLFEYFSETQRNKGNFPGRFSGRQFSNSRSEMNVSTLELGDSALYLCASSRGLAGGSTDTQYFGPGTRLTVL.

The V gene is TRBV9, the J gene TRBJ2-6; D gene ambiguous. The CDR3 covers 15 residues. The germline gives CDR1 SGDLS, CDR2 YYNGEE. The germline V and J ends were trimmed by 0 bases and 3 bases, with 7 bases remaining between them. CDR3 sequence reads: CASSVGFFGANVLTF. In DNA, the CDR3 is TGTGCCAGCAGCGTAGGCTTTTTTGGGGCCAACGTCCTGACTTTC.

The CDR3 protein is CASSLLGGGELFF. CDR3 bases: TGTGCCAGCAGCTTGTTGGGTGGCGGGGAGCTGTTTTTT. V and J are TRBV5-4 and TRBJ2-2; no reliable D call. The CDR3 extends over 13 amino acids. Germline CDR1 is SGHNT and CDR2 is YYREEE (reference sequence). V lost 1 base and J lost 7, with 8 bases in between.